These 28 T cell receptor beta chains were all obtained from the same sample, sequenced in a study of early T cells in non-severe SARS-CoV-2 infection. One entry per CDR3 protein, called by TCRdb with MiXCR from the 5' RACE reads. The sample consists of 85,000 to 100,000 distinct CDR3 sequences, around 10% of them appearing once. The sequenced sample was whole blood, obtained at baseline. The receptors shown here come from an adult who was a healthcare worker with PCR-confirmed SARS-CoV-2 infection or an uninfected control (not recorded which).

The chain links TRBV3-1 to TRBJ2-7; 8 positions agree with TRBD2. With V trimmed by 2 bases and J by 3 bases, 6 bases remained unmatched. Germline loops: CDR1 LGHDT, CDR2 YNNKEL (reference sequence). This CDR3 contains 15 residues. For the CDR3, the DNA is TGTGCCAGCAGCCAAAGTAGCGGGGCCTTCTACGAGCAGTACTTC. Its translation is CASSQSSGAFYEQYF.

This chain joins TRBV4-2 and TRBJ2-7, with TRBD2 identical over 8 bases. Germline assignment: CDR1 LGHNA and CDR2 YNFKEQ. This CDR3 has 16 amino acids. Unmatched junction bases numbered 8, after V lost 2 bases and J lost 2 bases. The DNA for the CDR3 is TGTGCCAGCAGCCAAACCCACGGGAGGGGAGCCTACGAGCAGTACTTC. Translating gives CASSQTHGRGAYEQYF.

This clonotype has only a few counts. The chain is built from TRBV11-1 and TRBJ2-1, with D tentatively TRBD2 (5 bases). The CDR3 is 15 residues long. Germline V gives CDR1 SGHAT, CDR2 FQDESV (reference sequence). V lost 1 base, J lost 6 bases, and 13 bases lay in between. CDR3 protein: CASSLGSNRGNEQFF. DNA for the CDR3: TGTGCCAGCAGCTTAGGGAGTAACCGGGGCAATGAGCAGTTCTTC.

Many counts were recorded for this clonotype. The chain is built from TRBV12-3 or TRBV12-4 and TRBJ2-7; 13 nucleotides align to TRBD2. The J segment lost 6 bases and the V segment lost 2 bases, leaving 1 base of the junction unmatched. The CDR3 has 14 amino acids. CDR3 amino acids: CASSLRTSGSEQYF. The CDR3 DNA follows: TGTGCCAGCAGTTTACGGACTAGCGGGAGCGAGCAGTACTTC.

This clonotype was seen a few times. The rearrangement joins TRBV24-1 to TRBJ2-1; D perhaps matches TRBD2 (7 bases). With 5 bases removed from V and 1 base from J, the gap between germline ends came to 14 bases. The CDR3 runs 16 residues. Germline loops: CDR1 KGHDR, CDR2 SFDVKD. In DNA form, the CDR3 reads TGTGCCACCAGTGGGGGGGGGCCCTTATCCTACAATGAGCAGTTCTTC. Translating gives CATSGGGPLSYNEQFF.

Turning to this clonotype: A much more abundant neighbour one base away suggests this may be a read error. CDR3 nucleotides: TGTGCCAGCAGCCTAGAGGAACTAGCGGGGAGCTACGAGCAGTACTTC. Its protein is CASSLEELAGSYEQYF. This chain connects TRBV7-2 to TRBJ2-7; 10 bases agree with TRBD2. V dropped 5 bases and J dropped 3; count of bases not matched to a gene: 10. CDR3 length: 16 amino acids. Looked up from germline, CDR1 is SGHTA and CDR2 is FQGNSA.

Worth noting for this clonotype: A junction boundary mismatches the germline segment, possibly from a read error. The J gene is TRBJ2-1, the V gene TRBV6-2 or TRBV6-3; D is unclear. This CDR3 has 12 amino acids. The V gene's germline CDR1 is MNHEY and CDR2 SVGEGT. Here the CDR3 reads CASSHSVNWKFF. The CDR3 DNA reads as TGTGCCAGCAGTCACTCGGTGAATTGGAAGTTCTTC.

The J gene is TRBJ2-5, the V gene TRBV27, with 7 bases lining up with TRBD1. The length of the CDR3 is 13 residues. The germline CDR1 and CDR2 sequences are MNHEY and SMNVEV (reference sequence). The ends lost 5 bases at V and 4 bases at J; junction bases unmatched: 4. This CDR3 reads CASSTRQGETQYF. Written as DNA, the CDR3 is TGTGCCAGCAGTACCCGACAGGGAGAGACCCAGTACTTC.

This clonotype appeared a few times. The chain has TRBV12-3 or TRBV12-4 and TRBJ2-1, with a possible D match to TRBD2 (6 bases). This CDR3 has 18 amino acids. The V end lost 7 bases, the J end lost 2 bases, and 24 bases lay between the germline ends. The CDR3 is CASTRRAGGLRAYNEQFF. The CDR3 DNA follows: TGTGCCAGCACCAGAAGGGCCGGGGGTTTACGCGCCTACAATGAGCAGTTCTTC.

This clonotype was seen only a few times. The CDR3 protein is CSAPGTGSRGTNSPLHF. CDR3 nucleotides: TGCAGTGCTCCCGGGACGGGTAGCAGGGGAACTAATTCACCCCTCCACTTT. The genes are TRBV20-1 and TRBJ1-6, with D perhaps matching TRBD1 (6 bases). This CDR3 region has 17 residues. V was shortened by 5 bases and J by 6 bases, with 23 bases between the two germline ends. CDR1 and CDR2 from the germline V gene are DFQATT and SNEGSKA (reference sequence).

In DNA form, the CDR3 reads TGCGCCAGCCGTCGACATAGGACAGATACCTACGAGCAGTACTTC. This encodes CASRRHRTDTYEQYF. This sequence joins TRBV23-1 and TRBJ2-7; a possible D gene is TRBD1 (6 bases). TRBV23-1 is treated as an ORF (open reading frame) with a function not yet certain. The V gene lost 8 bases and the J gene lost 2 bases, with 19 bases spanning the gap. This CDR3 region has 15 residues.

The sample holds a few counts of this clonotype. The genes are TRBV11-2 and TRBJ2-7; D remains unclear. Germline lookup yields CDR1 SGHAT and CDR2 FQNNGV. V was pared by 1 base and J by 6 bases, with 13 bases between. The CDR3 has 14 amino acids. The CDR3 is CASSLALSPSEQYF. The CDR3 DNA is TGTGCCAGCAGCTTAGCCCTAAGCCCTAGCGAGCAGTACTTC.

CDR3 protein: CASSVGYGGGTNTEAFF. In DNA, the CDR3 is TGTGCCAGCAGCGTAGGTTATGGAGGGGGAACGAACACTGAAGCTTTCTTT. The V gene is TRBV9, the J gene TRBJ1-1, with D maybe TRBD1 (6 bases). Per germline, CDR1 SGDLS and CDR2 YYNGEE. The ends were cut back, 0 bases at V and 1 base at J, with 16 bases in the middle. The CDR3 is 17 amino acids.

Concerning this clonotype: A clone one base away is much larger, so this may be a read error. This rearrangement joins TRBV4-3 to TRBJ2-1; a weak D match, TRBD1 (6 bases). Trimming removed 4 bases from V and 6 bases from J, with 13 bases in between. The CDR3 extends over 14 amino acids. The germline CDR1 and CDR2 sequences are LGHNA and YSLEER. The CDR3 coding sequence is TGCGCCAGCAGCCGGGTGTTAGGGGGCAATGAGCAGTTCTTC. It specifies CASSRVLGGNEQFF.

This clonotype was counted between two and nine times. This chain joins TRBV7-2 and TRBJ2-7, with 9 nucleotides matching TRBD2. The CDR3 covers 15 residues. Per germline, CDR1 SGHTA and CDR2 FQGNSA. Germline trimming cut 5 bases from V and 1 base from J; bases unmatched to any gene: 6. This CDR3 reads CASSLTSGGSYEQYF. DNA of the CDR3: TGTGCCAGCAGCCTGACTAGCGGAGGATCCTACGAGCAGTACTTC.

Ten or more counts support this clonotype. The chain links TRBV20-1 to TRBJ1-1; 9 nucleotides agree with TRBD1. The CDR3 sequence is 13 residues long. Germline V gives CDR1 DFQATT, CDR2 SNEGSKA (reference sequence). The J segment lost 6 bases and the V segment lost 2 bases, leaving 4 bases of the junction unmatched. CDR3 DNA sequence: TGCAGTGCTAGAACAGGGGGCGGCGCTGAAGCTTTCTTT. It codes for CSARTGGGAEAFF.

This clonotype was seen a few times. The chain recombines TRBV30 with TRBJ1-4, with D possibly matching TRBD1 (5 bases). CDR3 size: 15 residues. Looked up from germline, CDR1 is GTSNPN and CDR2 is SVGIG (reference sequence). V gave up 0 bases and J gave up 4 bases, with 12 bases separating them. The CDR3 DNA reads as TGTGCCTGGAGTGTACCCGGACAAAATAATGAAAAACTGTTTTTT. It is translated as CAWSVPGQNNEKLFF.

This clonotype came up once. A much larger clone differs by one base, so this may be a read error. V and J are TRBV7-2 and TRBJ2-5, with D unresolved. The CDR3 loop spans 13 amino acids. V lost 5 bases and J lost 7, with 14 bases in between. CDR1 and CDR2 from the germline V gene are SGHTA and FQGNSA. The DNA for the CDR3 is TGTGCCAGCAGCCCAAGCCCACCGCCGACCCAGTACTTC. Its translation is CASSPSPPPTQYF.

The sample holds many counts of this clonotype. V is TRBV10-1 and J is TRBJ2-4, with D possibly TRBD2 on 6 matching bases. Germline lookup yields CDR1 WNHNN and CDR2 SYGVQD (reference sequence). The CDR3 has 14 residues. V was trimmed by 0 bases and J by 5 bases, leaving 8 bases between them. The DNA for the CDR3 is TGCGCCAGCAGTGAGTCGGAGGGTCAAAACATTCAGTACTTC. Amino acids: CASSESEGQNIQYF.

This clonotype was seen ten or more times. This chain links TRBV20-1 with TRBJ2-2; 7 nucleotides match TRBD1. In germline, CDR1 is DFQATT, CDR2 SNEGSKA (reference sequence). The CDR3 loop spans 16 amino acids. V gave up 5 bases and J gave up 0 bases; unmatched junction bases: 9. In DNA form, the CDR3 reads TGCAGTGCTTCCTCCGCCGGGACAGCGAACACCGGGGAGCTGTTTTTT. It yields the protein CSASSAGTANTGELFF.

This clonotype appeared a few times. The chain links TRBV2 to TRBJ2-1, with D maybe TRBD2 (6 bases). Trimming shortened V by 4 bases and J by 4 bases, and 8 bases separated the two germline ends. CDR3 size: 13 residues. Looked up from germline, CDR1 is SNHLY and CDR2 is FYNNEI. CDR3: CASSGLEYNEQFF. CDR3 bases: TGTGCCAGCAGTGGACTAGAATACAATGAGCAGTTCTTC.

This clonotype was detected many times. The chain employs TRBV6-1 and TRBJ2-7; 12 bases map to TRBD1. J lost 5 bases, V lost 6 bases, and 17 bases had no gene match. From germline, CDR1 is MNHNS and CDR2 SASEGT. This CDR3 has 18 amino acids. The CDR3 DNA reads as TGTGCCAGCAGCGTTTTCTTCCCGGGACAGGGGGCGGGTAACGAGCAGTACTTC. Protein: CASSVFFPGQGAGNEQYF.

This clonotype was detected ten times or more. The J gene is TRBJ2-1, the V gene TRBV10-1; D is uncertain. V lost 0 bases and J lost 7, with 10 bases in between. The CDR3 contains 14 residues. In germline, CDR1 is WNHNN, CDR2 SYGVQD (reference sequence). The CDR3 loop is CASSESNPSNEQFF. The CDR3 coding sequence is TGCGCCAGCAGTGAGTCTAACCCCTCGAATGAGCAGTTCTTC.

This clonotype was detected ten times or more. V and J are TRBV7-9 and TRBJ2-2; no clear D. Germline CDR1 reads SEHNR; CDR2 reads FQNEAQ (reference sequence). The CDR3 runs 12 residues. The V gene lost 4 bases and the J gene lost 7 bases, with 7 bases spanning the gap. The CDR3 coding sequence is TGTGCCAGCAGCTCATCGGGCGGGGAGCTGTTTTTT. Translated, it gives CASSSSGGELFF.

This rearrangement joins TRBV2 to TRBJ2-5; D call uncertain. Trimming left V 6 bases short and J 4 bases short, with 15 bases between. Germline CDR1 is SNHLY and CDR2 is FYNNEI. There are 14 residues in the CDR3. CDR3 bases: TGTGCCAGCAGGGTCATCGGGTCTGGAGAGACCCAGTACTTC. As protein: CASRVIGSGETQYF.

This chain uses TRBV29-1 with TRBJ1-1, with 9 bases aligning to TRBD1. The CDR3 has 14 amino acids. Germline V lookup: CDR1 SQVTM, CDR2 ANQGSEA. With 7 bases clipped from V and 4 bases from J, the junction kept 10 bases outside the gene matches. For the CDR3, the DNA is TGCAGCGGCGTAGGGGGACAGGGAACCACTGAAGCTTTCTTT. Translation: CSGVGGQGTTEAFF. Full variable domain (outside the CDR3, taken from reference TRBV29-1 and TRBJ1-1): SAVISQKPSRDICQRGTSLTIQCQVDSQVTMMFWYRQQPGQSLTLIATANQGSEATYESGFVIDKFPISRPNLTFSTLTVSNMSPEDSSIYLCSGVGGQGTTEAFFGQGTRLTVV.

In this sample, this clonotype turned up a few times. This chain connects TRBV29-1 to TRBJ2-3; 11 bases match TRBD2. The germline V gene has CDR1 SQVTM and CDR2 ANQGSEA. The CDR3 totals 14 residues. With 6 bases clipped from V and 3 bases from J, the junction kept 5 bases outside the gene matches. DNA of the CDR3: TGCAGCGTGTCGACTAGCGGGGATACAGATACGCAGTATTTT. Translating it yields CSVSTSGDTDTQYF.

The table lists this clonotype with a few counts. V usage is TRBV6-1 and J usage is TRBJ2-1; the match to TRBD1 covers 10 bases. This CDR3 is built from 12 residues. The ends lost 6 bases at V and 11 bases at J; junction bases unmatched: 4. In germline, CDR1 is MNHNS, CDR2 SASEGT. In DNA form, the CDR3 reads TGTGCCAGCAGCGACAGGGGGCTTCAGCAGTTCTTC. Protein product: CASSDRGLQQFF.